This T cell receptor beta chain emerged from a study of blood T cell repertoires in COVID-19. CDR1 is SGDLS, CDR2 YYNGEE, per germline. The CDR3 consists of 18 residues. J lost 4 bases, V lost 4 bases, and 19 bases had no gene match. In the original processing: By means of reference gene primer amplification, nucleated cell counts were estimated. The data were produced by immunoSEQ multiplex PCR, yet TCRdb's version contains in-frame clones alone and is incomplete. Clone size and V and J calls were adopted from that table, with D and trimming inferred from the DNA. The sample has about 21,000 clones; about 88% are singletons.

The clonotype originates from a human donor in a cohort sampled during active COVID-19. Sample: peripheral blood. J is TRBJ2-7 and V is TRBV9; 8 bases agree with TRBD2. CDR3 DNA: TGTGCCAGCAGCCCCCGGGGGGGCGGCTCAAGAGGGGTTTACGAGCAGTACTTC. Encoded protein: CASSPRGGGSRGVYEQYF. The full variable domain, completed using reference TRBV9 and TRBJ2-7, is DSGVTQTPKHLITATGQRVTLRCSPRSGDLSVYWYQQSLDQGLQFLIQYYNGEERAKGNILERFSAQQFPDLHSELNLSSLELGDSALYFCASSPRGGGSRGVYEQYFGPGTRLTVT.